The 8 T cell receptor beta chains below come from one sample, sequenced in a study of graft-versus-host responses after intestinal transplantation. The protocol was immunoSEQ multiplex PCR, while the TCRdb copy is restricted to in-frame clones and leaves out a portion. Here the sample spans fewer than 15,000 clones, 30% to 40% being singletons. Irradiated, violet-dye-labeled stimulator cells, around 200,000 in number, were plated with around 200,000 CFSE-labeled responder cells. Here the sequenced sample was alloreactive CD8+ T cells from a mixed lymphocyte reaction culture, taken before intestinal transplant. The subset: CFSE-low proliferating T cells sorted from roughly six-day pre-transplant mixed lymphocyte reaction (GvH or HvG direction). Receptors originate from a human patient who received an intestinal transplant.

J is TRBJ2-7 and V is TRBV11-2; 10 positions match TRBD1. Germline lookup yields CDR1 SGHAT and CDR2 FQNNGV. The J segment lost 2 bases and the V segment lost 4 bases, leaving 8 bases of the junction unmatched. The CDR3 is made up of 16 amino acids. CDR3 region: CASSYRRDRGPYEQYF. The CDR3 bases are TGTGCCAGCAGCTATCGCCGGGACAGGGGACCCTACGAGCAGTACTTC.

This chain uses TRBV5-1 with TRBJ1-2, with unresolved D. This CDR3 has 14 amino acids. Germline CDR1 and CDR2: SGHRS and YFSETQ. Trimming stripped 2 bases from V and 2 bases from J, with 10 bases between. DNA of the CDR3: TGCGCCAGCAGCTTAGGGAGGAGAAACTATGGCTACACCTTC. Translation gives CASSLGRRNYGYTF.

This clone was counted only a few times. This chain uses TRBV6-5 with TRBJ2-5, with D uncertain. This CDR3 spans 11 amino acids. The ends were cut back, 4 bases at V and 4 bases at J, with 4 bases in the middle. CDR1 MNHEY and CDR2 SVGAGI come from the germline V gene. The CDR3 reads CASSFGETQYF. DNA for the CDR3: TGTGCCAGCAGTTTTGGAGAGACCCAGTACTTC.

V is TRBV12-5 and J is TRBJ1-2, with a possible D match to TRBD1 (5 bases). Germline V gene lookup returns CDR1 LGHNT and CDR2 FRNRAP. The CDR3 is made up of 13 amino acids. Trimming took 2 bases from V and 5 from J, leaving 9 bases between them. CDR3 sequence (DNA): TGTGCTAGTGGTTTGCTGGGGGGGTATGGCTACACCTTC. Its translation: CASGLLGGYGYTF.

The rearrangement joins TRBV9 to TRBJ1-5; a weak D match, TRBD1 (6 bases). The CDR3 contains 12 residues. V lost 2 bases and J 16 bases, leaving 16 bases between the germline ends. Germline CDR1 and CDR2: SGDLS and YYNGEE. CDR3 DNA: TGTGCCAGCAGCGTTAGGCGGGGGCCAATCCATTTT. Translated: CASSVRRGPIHF.

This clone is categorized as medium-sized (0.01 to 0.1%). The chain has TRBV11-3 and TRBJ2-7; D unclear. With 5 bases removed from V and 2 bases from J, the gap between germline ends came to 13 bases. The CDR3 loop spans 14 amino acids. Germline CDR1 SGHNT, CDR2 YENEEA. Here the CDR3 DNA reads TGTGCCAGCAGCCCCCCCCGCAGACCCTACGAGCAGTACTTC. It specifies CASSPPRRPYEQYF.

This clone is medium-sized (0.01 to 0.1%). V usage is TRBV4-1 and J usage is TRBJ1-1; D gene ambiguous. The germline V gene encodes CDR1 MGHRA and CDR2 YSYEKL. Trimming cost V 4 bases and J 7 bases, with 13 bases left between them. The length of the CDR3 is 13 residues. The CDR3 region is CASSPVEGIEAFF. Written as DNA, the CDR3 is TGCGCCAGCAGCCCCGTTGAGGGAATTGAAGCTTTCTTT.

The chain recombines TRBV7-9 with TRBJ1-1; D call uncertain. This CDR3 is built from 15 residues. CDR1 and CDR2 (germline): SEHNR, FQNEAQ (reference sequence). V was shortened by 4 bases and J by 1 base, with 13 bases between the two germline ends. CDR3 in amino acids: CASSWRQEGNTEAFF. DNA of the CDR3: TGTGCCAGCAGCTGGCGGCAGGAGGGGAACACTGAAGCTTTCTTT. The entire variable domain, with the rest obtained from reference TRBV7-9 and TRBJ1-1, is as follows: DTGVSQNPRHKITKRGQNVTFRCDPISEHNRLYWYRQTLGQGPEFLTYFQNEAQLEKSRLLSDRFSAERPKGSFSTLEIQRTEQGDSAMYLCASSWRQEGNTEAFFGQGTRLTVV.